This T cell receptor beta chain was captured in a study of T cell responses to AZD1222 COVID-19 vaccine. General study points: Across spike, vaccine-associated CD4 TCRs were found, dominant at 160-218 and 743-854. Following two doses of AZD1222, Spike-specific TCR breadth and depth rose. Most donors were white British and more were female, and clonal diversity was possibly underestimated.

Timing groups of about 4 and about 12 weeks for second doses were pooled. The method was immunoSEQ multiplex PCR; TCRdb's version includes in-frame clones alone and lacks a portion of them. Among about 56,000 clones, around nine tenths were seen once, and the ten largest hold 6.9%. This CDR3 region has 14 residues. The germline CDR1 and CDR2 sequences are MNHEY and SVGAGI. The V gene lost 0 bases and the J gene lost 3 bases, with 8 bases spanning the gap. As regards this clone: Its antigen is still unknown.

Sequenced material: peripheral blood, taken 28 days after the second AZD1222 dose. The origin of this receptor is an adult who received the AZD1222 COVID-19 vaccine. This chain joins TRBV6-5 and TRBJ1-1; possible D gene TRBD1, 5 bases. The CDR3 sequence: CASSYSAGDTEAFF. DNA of the CDR3: TGTGCCAGCAGTTACTCCGCGGGGGACACTGAAGCTTTCTTT.